Listed below are T cell receptor beta chains from one sample, sequenced in a study of technical replicates of blood from several donors. The method was immunoSEQ multiplex PCR; TCRdb's version includes in-frame clones alone and lacks a portion of them. The sample contains around 83,000 clones, 94% of which appear only once. The source material was T cells isolated from PBMCs. Receptors originate from a human donor in good health. Both conserved end residues are part of each CDR3. D genes are given only for firm matches. Clone size is shown for a subset of rows, as once, few, many or a class of expanded clone.

j_call d_call cdr3_length v_call clone_size cdr3_nt cdr3_aa
TRBJ1-2 NA 13 TRBV6-1 NA TGTGCCAGCAACAATGAGGGTTGGTATGGCTACACCTTC CASNNEGWYGYTF
TRBJ1-2 NA 13 TRBV12-5 NA TGTGCTAGTGGTAGACAGACGAACTATGGCTACACCTTC CASGRQTNYGYTF
TRBJ2-6 TRBD1 18 TRBV7-2 NA TGTGCCAGCAGAATCAGGACAGGGATCTCGGCTGGGGCCAACGTCCTGACTTTC CASRIRTGISAGANVLTF
TRBJ1-5 NA 14 TRBV19 NA TGTGCCAGTAATGGCAGGCGTAGCAATCAGCCCCAGCATTTT CASNGRRSNQPQHF
TRBJ2-5 NA 10 TRBV28 NA TGTGCCAGCAGTCACGCGACTATTAACTTC CASSHATINF
TRBJ2-7 NA 17 TRBV19 NA TGTGCCAGTAGTATAGGAGGGTTCGACGCACAACCCTACGAGCAGTACTTC CASSIGGFDAQPYEQYF
TRBJ2-7 NA 10 TRBV20-1 NA TGCAGTGCTAGTGGGCACGAGCAGTACTTC CSASGHEQYF
TRBJ2-3 NA 13 TRBV29-1 NA TGCAGCTTTCAGGGGGGACCCACAGATACGCAGTATTTT CSFQGGPTDTQYF
TRBJ1-1 NA 15 TRBV5-1 NA TGCGCCAGCAGCTTGGTTGTCAGGGAGAACACTGAAGCTTTCTTT CASSLVVRENTEAFF
TRBJ2-3 TRBD2 15 TRBV27 NA TGTGCCAGCAGTTCAAGGACTAGCGGGAGGGGGACGCAGTATTTT CASSSRTSGRGTQYF
TRBJ1-5 NA 13 TRBV30 NA TGTGCCTGGAGTGAGAGGAGCAATCAGCCCCAGCATTTT CAWSERSNQPQHF
TRBJ1-5 NA 16 TRBV6-1 NA TGTGCCAGCAGTGAAGACAGGGTGTTGGGCAATCAGCCCCAGCATTTT CASSEDRVLGNQPQHF
TRBJ2-7 TRBD2 14 TRBV14 NA TGTGCCAGCAGCCAAGTCAGCGGGAGCTACGAGCAGTACTTC CASSQVSGSYEQYF
TRBJ2-5 NA 15 TRBV5-1 NA TGCGCCAGCAGCCGTCGGAGCTCAAACCAAGAGACCCAGTACTTC CASSRRSSNQETQYF
TRBJ1-6 TRBD1 14 TRBV18 once TGTGCCAGCTCACCTGACAGGGGGGGATCACCCCTCCACTTT CASSPDRGGSPLHF
TRBJ2-7 TRBD2 15 TRBV25-1 once TGTGCCAGCAGCTCCCCTGACCGGGCGGGAGAAGGGCAGTACTTC CASSSPDRAGEGQYF
TRBJ1-3 NA 16 TRBV6-4 NA TGTGCCAGCAACCCAGATACCATTGTGTCTGGAAACACCATATATTTT CASNPDTIVSGNTIYF
TRBJ1-1 NA 13 TRBV5-1 NA TGCGCCAGCAGCGGGAGTGGCGGAACTGAAGCTTTCTTT CASSGSGGTEAFF
TRBJ1-1 NA 11 TRBV4-1 NA TGCGCCAGCAGCCAGGGCCCTGAAGCTTTCTTT CASSQGPEAFF
TRBJ1-1 NA 13 TRBV9 NA TGTGCCAGCAGCCCCCAGATGAACACTGAAGCTTTCTTT CASSPQMNTEAFF
TRBJ2-1 TRBD2 14 TRBV19 NA TGTGCCAGTAGGGATGTCGGGAGGGCCAATGAGCAGTTCTTC CASRDVGRANEQFF
TRBJ2-3 TRBD2 15 TRBV7-6 NA TGTGCCAGCGGATATAGCGGGGGGGCTACAGATACGCAGTATTTT CASGYSGGATDTQYF
TRBJ2-3 TRBD2 17 TRBV15 NA TGTGCCACCAGCAAGCGACTAGCGGGAGTTAGCACAGATACGCAGTATTTT CATSKRLAGVSTDTQYF
TRBJ1-1 TRBD1 13 TRBV29-1 medium-sized TGCAGCGTGGAACAGGGGTTGAACACTGAAGCTTTCTTT CSVEQGLNTEAFF
TRBJ1-2 NA 12 TRBV28 NA TGTGCCAGCAGTTTAGCAGGGCGTGGCTACACCTTC CASSLAGRGYTF
TRBJ2-2 TRBD2 15 TRBV14 NA TGTGCCAGCAGGCCGGGACTAGCGGGAGGCAGGGAGCTGTTTTTT CASRPGLAGGRELFF